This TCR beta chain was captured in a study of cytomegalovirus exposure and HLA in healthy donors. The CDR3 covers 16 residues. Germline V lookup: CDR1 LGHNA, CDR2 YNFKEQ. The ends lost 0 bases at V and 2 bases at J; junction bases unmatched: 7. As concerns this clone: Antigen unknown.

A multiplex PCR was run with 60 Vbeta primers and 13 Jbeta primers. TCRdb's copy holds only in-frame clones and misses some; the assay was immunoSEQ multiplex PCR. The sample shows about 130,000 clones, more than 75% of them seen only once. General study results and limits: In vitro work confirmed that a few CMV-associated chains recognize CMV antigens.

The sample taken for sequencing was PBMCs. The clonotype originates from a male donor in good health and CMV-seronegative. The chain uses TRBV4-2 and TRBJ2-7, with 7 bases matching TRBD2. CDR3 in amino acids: CASSQEYTAGPYEQYF. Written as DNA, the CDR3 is TGTGCCAGCAGCCAAGAGTATACAGCGGGGCCCTACGAGCAGTACTTC.